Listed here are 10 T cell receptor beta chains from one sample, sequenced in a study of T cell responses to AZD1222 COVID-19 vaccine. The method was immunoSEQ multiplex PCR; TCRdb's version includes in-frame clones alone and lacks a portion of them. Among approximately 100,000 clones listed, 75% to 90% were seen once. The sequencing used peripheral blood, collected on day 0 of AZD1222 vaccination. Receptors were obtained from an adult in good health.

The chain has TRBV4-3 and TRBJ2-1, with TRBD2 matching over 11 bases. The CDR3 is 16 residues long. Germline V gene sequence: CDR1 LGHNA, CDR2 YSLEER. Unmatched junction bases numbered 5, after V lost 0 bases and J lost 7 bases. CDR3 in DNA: TGCGCCAGCAGCCAAGACGCTAGCGGGGGGTGGAATGAGCAGTTCTTC. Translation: CASSQDASGGWNEQFF.

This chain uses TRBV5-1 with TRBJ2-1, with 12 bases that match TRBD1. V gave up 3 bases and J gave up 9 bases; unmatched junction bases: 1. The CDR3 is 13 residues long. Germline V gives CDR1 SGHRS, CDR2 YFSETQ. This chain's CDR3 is CASSWDRGLEQFF. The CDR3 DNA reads TGCGCCAGCAGCTGGGACAGGGGGCTTGAGCAGTTCTTC.

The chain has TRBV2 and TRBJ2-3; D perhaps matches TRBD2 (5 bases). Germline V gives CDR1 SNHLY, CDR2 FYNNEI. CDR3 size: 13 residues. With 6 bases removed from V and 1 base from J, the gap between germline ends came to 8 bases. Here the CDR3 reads CASRPGGTDTQYF. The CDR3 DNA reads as TGTGCCAGCAGGCCCGGGGGCACAGATACGCAGTATTTT.

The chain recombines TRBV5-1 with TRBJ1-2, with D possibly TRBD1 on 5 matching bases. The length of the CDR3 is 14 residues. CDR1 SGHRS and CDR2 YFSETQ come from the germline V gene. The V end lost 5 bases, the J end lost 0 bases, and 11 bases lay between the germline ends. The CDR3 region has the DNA TGCGCCAGCAGAGACGCAGGGTCTAACTATGGCTACACCTTC. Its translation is CASRDAGSNYGYTF.

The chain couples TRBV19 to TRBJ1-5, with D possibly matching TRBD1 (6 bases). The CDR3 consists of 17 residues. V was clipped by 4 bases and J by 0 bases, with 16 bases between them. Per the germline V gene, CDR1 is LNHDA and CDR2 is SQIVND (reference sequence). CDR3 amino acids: CASSTRNTGNSNQPQHF. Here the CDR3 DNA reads TGTGCCAGTAGTACTCGTAATACAGGGAATAGCAATCAGCCCCAGCATTTT.

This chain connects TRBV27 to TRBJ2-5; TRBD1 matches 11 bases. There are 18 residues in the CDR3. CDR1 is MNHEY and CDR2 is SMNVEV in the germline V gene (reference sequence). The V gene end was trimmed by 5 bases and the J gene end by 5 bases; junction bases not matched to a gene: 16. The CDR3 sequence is CASSLSGTGGAIRETQYF. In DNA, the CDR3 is TGTGCCAGCAGTCTCTCCGGGACAGGGGGGGCGATCCGTGAGACCCAGTACTTC.

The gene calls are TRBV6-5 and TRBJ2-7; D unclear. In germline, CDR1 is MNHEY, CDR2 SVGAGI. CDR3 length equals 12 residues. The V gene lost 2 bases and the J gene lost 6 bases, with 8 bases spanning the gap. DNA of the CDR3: TGTGCCAGCAGTTACAGGTTGGGCGAGCAGTACTTC. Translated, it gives CASSYRLGEQYF.

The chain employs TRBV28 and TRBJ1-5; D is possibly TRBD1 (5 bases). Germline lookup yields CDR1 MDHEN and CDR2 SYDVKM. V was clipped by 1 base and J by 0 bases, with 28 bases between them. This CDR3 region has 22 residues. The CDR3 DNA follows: TGTGCCAGCAGTTTATATCCCACGGGAGGAGACATTCGGGGGAATAGCAATCAGCCCCAGCATTTT. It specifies CASSLYPTGGDIRGNSNQPQHF.

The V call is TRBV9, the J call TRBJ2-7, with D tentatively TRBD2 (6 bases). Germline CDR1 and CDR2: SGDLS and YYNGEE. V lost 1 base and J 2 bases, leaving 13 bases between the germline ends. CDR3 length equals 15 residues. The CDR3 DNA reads TGTGCCAGCAGCGTAAATGGGGGGTCGGCCTACGAGCAGTACTTC. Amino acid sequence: CASSVNGGSAYEQYF.

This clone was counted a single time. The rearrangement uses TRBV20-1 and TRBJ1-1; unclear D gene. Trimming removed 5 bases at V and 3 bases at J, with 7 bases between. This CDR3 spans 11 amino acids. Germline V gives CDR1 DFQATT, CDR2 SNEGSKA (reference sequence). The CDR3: CSALYYTEAFF. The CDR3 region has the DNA TGCAGTGCTCTATATTACACTGAAGCTTTCTTT.